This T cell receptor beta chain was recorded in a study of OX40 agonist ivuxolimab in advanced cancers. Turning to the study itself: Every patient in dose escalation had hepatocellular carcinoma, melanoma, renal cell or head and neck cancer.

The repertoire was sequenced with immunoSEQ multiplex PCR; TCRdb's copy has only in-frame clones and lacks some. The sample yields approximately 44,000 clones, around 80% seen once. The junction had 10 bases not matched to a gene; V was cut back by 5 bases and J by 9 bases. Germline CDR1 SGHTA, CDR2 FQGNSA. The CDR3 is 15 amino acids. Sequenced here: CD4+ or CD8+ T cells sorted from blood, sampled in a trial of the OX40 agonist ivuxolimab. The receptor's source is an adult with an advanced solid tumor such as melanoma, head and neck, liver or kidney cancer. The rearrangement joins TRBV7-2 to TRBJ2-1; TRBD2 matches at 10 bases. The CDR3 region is CASSPYLAGALEQFF. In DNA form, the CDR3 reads TGTGCCAGCAGCCCGTACCTAGCGGGAGCTCTTGAGCAGTTCTTC.